This T cell receptor beta chain was obtained from a study of shared clonotypes between healthy human individuals. Whole-study findings and limits: Across a handful of donors, naive CD4 shared around 5.3%, naive CD8 more than 3%, memory CD4 about 2.5%, memory CD8 0.4%. Clonotypes which were not shared had lower generation probabilities than clonotypes that all four donors shared.

CD45RA-negative memory and CD45RA+ naive subsets were split from the CD4+ cells. Germline CDR1 LGHNA, CDR2 YSLEER. This CDR3 region has 13 residues. Repertoires were generated with immunoSEQ multiplex PCR, while TCRdb's copy carries only in-frame clones and drops some. The table records over a million clones, more than 75% of them present only once. Remarks on this clone: Its antigen is unidentified.

Sample: memory CD4+ T cells from PBMCs. Documented subset: CD45RA-negative fraction. The chain has TRBV4-3 and TRBJ2-5, with unresolved D. The J call is in doubt because the DNA end fits TRBJ2-7 better. The TCR comes from a man aged 18 to 30 in good health. Some clones in this sample may be carry-over from other donors' samples. The CDR3 DNA reads as TGCGCCAGCAGCCACGAGTTAACCTACGAGCAGTACTTC. It is translated as CASSHELTYEQYF.